This T cell receptor (beta chain) was captured in a study of T cell changes during pregnancy in multiple sclerosis. Trimming removed 1 base at V and 4 bases at J, with 14 bases between. The germline CDR1 and CDR2 sequences are SGHVS and FNYEAQ. The CDR3 sequence is 16 residues long. Sequenced by immunoSEQ multiplex PCR; TCRdb stores in-frame clones only, minus some. The data show roughly 100,000 clones, about 91% seen once. The origin of this receptor is a female donor with multiple sclerosis, enrolled in a pregnancy study. V gene TRBV7-6 combines with J gene TRBJ1-3, with D possibly matching TRBD1 (5 bases). This material consisted of peripheral blood, taken in the second trimester of pregnancy. The CDR3 spells CASSLGAGSGGNTIYF. CDR3 bases: TGTGCCAGCAGCTTAGGCGCAGGGTCTGGAGGAAACACCATATATTTT.